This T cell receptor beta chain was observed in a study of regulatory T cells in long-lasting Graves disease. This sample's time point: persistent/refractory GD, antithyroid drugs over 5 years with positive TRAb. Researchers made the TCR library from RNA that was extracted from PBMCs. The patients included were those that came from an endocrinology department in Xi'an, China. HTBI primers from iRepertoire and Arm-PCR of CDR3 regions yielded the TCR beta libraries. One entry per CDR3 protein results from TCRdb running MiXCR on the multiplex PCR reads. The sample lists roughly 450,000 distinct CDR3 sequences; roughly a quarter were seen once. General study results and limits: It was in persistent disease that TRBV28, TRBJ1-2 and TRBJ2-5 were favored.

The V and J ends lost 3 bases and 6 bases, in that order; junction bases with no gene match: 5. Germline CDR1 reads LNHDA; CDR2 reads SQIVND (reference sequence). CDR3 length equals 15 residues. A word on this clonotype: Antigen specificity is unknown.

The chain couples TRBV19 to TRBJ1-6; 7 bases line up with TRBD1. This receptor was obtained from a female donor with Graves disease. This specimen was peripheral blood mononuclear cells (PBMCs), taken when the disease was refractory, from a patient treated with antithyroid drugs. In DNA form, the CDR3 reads TGTGCCAGTAGTATCTCCGGGACAGCTAATTCACCCCTCCACTTT. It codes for CASSISGTANSPLHF.